This entry lists 21 T cell receptor beta chains sequenced from one sample in a study of technical replicates of blood from several donors (TCRdb year 2017). Library preparation used the immunoSEQ multiplex PCR assay. TCRdb's version of the immuneACCESS table is confined to in-frame rearrangements and falls short of the full clone set. An unresolved V gene accounts for under half of the shortfall where checked; the remainder is of unknown origin. The sample contains some 87,000 clones, 95% to 98% of them found a single time. The ten biggest clones cover roughly 0.3% of the sample. Sequencing was done on a sample of T cells isolated from PBMCs. Receptors originate from a human donor in good health.

This chain joins TRBV29-1 and TRBJ1-4; D uncertain. CDR1 and CDR2 from the germline V gene are SQVTM and ANQGSEA. The V and J ends lost 3 bases and 2 bases respectively, with 13 bases between them. The length of the CDR3 is 15 residues. DNA of the CDR3: TGCAGCGTTGATGTGGGTGGGAGTACTAATGAAAAACTGTTTTTT. It is translated as CSVDVGGSTNEKLFF. The variable domain in full, completed from reference TRBV29-1 and TRBJ1-4, reads SAVISQKPSRDICQRGTSLTIQCQVDSQVTMMFWYRQQPGQSLTLIATANQGSEATYESGFVIDKFPISRPNLTFSTLTVSNMSPEDSSIYLCSVDVGGSTNEKLFFGSGTQLSVL.

Written as DNA, the CDR3 is TGTGCCAGCAGTGAAACAGAGATTTATAGCAATCAGCCCCAGCATTTT. Protein: CASSETEIYSNQPQHF. The chain has TRBV2 and TRBJ1-5, with D unclear. This CDR3 comprises 16 residues. Trimming pared 2 bases from V and 0 bases from J, leaving 11 bases between. Germline V gives CDR1 SNHLY, CDR2 FYNNEI. Based on the CDR3 plus reference TRBV2 and TRBJ1-5, the full variable domain is EPEVTQTPSHQVTQMGQEVILRCVPISNHLYFYWYRQILGQKVEFLVSFYNNEISEKSEIFDDQFSVERPDGSNFTLKIRSTKLEDSAMYFCASSETEIYSNQPQHFGDGTRLSIL.

The V gene is TRBV5-4, the J gene TRBJ2-1, with 7 positions matching TRBD2. The CDR3 length is 17 residues. Germline V CDR1 and CDR2: SGHNT, YYREEE (reference sequence). J gave up 7 bases and V 1 base, and 14 bases lay outside the gene matches. CDR3: CASSLKWEGLLKNEQFF. The CDR3 region has the DNA TGTGCCAGCAGCTTGAAGTGGGAGGGCCTATTAAAGAATGAGCAGTTCTTC.

The chain employs TRBV18 and TRBJ2-1; 10 bases match TRBD2. Germline V CDR1 and CDR2: KGHSH, LQKENI. The CDR3 runs 15 residues. With 2 bases clipped from V and 7 bases from J, the junction kept 5 bases outside the gene matches. CDR3 protein: CASSPTSGIGNEQFF. CDR3 DNA sequence: TGTGCCAGCTCACCAACTAGCGGGATAGGAAATGAGCAGTTCTTC.

The chain couples TRBV4-3 to TRBJ1-2; 9 bases fit TRBD1. This CDR3 region has 17 residues. Germline CDR1 is LGHNA and CDR2 is YSLEER. With V trimmed by 1 base and J by 7 bases, 13 bases remained unmatched. Here the CDR3 DNA reads TGCGCCAGCAGCCAAGGAGTCGACAGGGGGGTTTATAGTGGCTACACCTTC. Amino acids: CASSQGVDRGVYSGYTF.

This chain joins TRBV19 and TRBJ1-5, with a possible D match to TRBD1 (6 bases). Trimming cost V 10 bases and J 6 bases, with 13 bases left between them. The CDR3 spans 12 residues. Germline values: CDR1 LNHDA, CDR2 SQIVND (reference sequence). CDR3 DNA sequence: TGTGCCACAGGACAGTCTAGTCAGCCCCAGCATTTT. Amino acid sequence: CATGQSSQPQHF.

The genes are TRBV7-2 and TRBJ2-2; 7 nucleotides match TRBD2. Germline-derived CDR1 and CDR2 are SGHTA and FQGNSA. The V gene end was trimmed by 1 base and the J gene end by 5 bases; junction bases not matched to a gene: 1. CDR3 length: 14 residues. CDR3 amino acids: CASSLERGTGELFF. As DNA, the CDR3 is TGTGCCAGCAGCTTAGAGCGGGGTACCGGGGAGCTGTTTTTT.

This clone was recorded only once. The chain joins TRBV28 to TRBJ2-2, with TRBD2 as a possible D gene (6 bases). This CDR3 has 20 residues. V gave up 5 bases and J gave up 7 bases, with 32 bases separating them. Per germline, CDR1 MDHEN and CDR2 SYDVKM. In DNA, the CDR3 is TGTGCCAGCAGTACTCTAGATTTGGGGGAGAGGGAGGTCCCGTTCGGGGAGCTGTTTTTT. Encoded protein: CASSTLDLGEREVPFGELFF.

The chain combines TRBV10-3 with TRBJ2-7, with D possibly TRBD1 on 6 matching bases. Looked up from germline, CDR1 is ENHRY and CDR2 is SYGVKD. This CDR3 spans 15 amino acids. Trimming stripped 0 bases from V and 6 bases from J, with 15 bases between. The CDR3 sequence is CAISESLETGAEQYF. For the CDR3, the DNA is TGTGCCATCAGTGAGTCGTTGGAGACAGGCGCCGAGCAGTACTTC.

This rearrangement joins TRBV4-3 to TRBJ2-5, with TRBD1 as a possible D gene (5 bases). Germline V gene data show CDR1 as LGHNA and CDR2 as YSLEER. The CDR3 covers 15 residues. Trimming stripped 0 bases from V and 5 bases from J, with 13 bases between. CDR3 coding DNA: TGCGCCAGCAGCCAAGACGGGTCAGGGATGGAGACCCAGTACTTC. This translates into CASSQDGSGMETQYF.

This chain uses TRBV28 with TRBJ2-7; weak D call: TRBD2 (5 bases). This CDR3 has 17 residues. Trimming removed 3 bases from V and 1 base from J, with 19 bases in between. Germline-derived CDR1 and CDR2 are MDHEN and SYDVKM. The CDR3 sequence is CASSLSQDSYHSYEQYF. The CDR3 nucleotides read TGTGCCAGCAGTTTGAGTCAGGACTCTTACCATTCCTACGAGCAGTACTTC.

This sequence joins TRBV4-2 and TRBJ2-2; TRBD2 matches 7 bases. CDR1 and CDR2 from the germline V gene are LGHNA and YNFKEQ. V shed 4 bases, J shed 5 bases, and the junction held 13 bases outside the gene matches. The CDR3 is 17 residues long. The CDR3 spells CASSLYFFGGGTGELFF. The CDR3 DNA follows: TGTGCCAGCAGCCTATATTTCTTCGGGGGAGGGACCGGGGAGCTGTTTTTT.

The chain employs TRBV27 and TRBJ2-3; maybe TRBD2 (6 bases). The germline CDR1 and CDR2 sequences are MNHEY and SMNVEV (reference sequence). Trimming cost V 5 bases and J 5 bases, with 14 bases left between them. The CDR3 has 14 residues. DNA for the CDR3: TGTGCCAGCAGTCTGCGGCGGGACGGAGATACGCAGTATTTT. Encoded protein: CASSLRRDGDTQYF.

This clone was detected once. This chain links TRBV6-1 with TRBJ1-4, with D maybe TRBD1 (5 bases). Trimming stripped 2 bases from V and 8 bases from J, with 12 bases between. The CDR3 length is 14 residues. Germline-derived CDR1 and CDR2 are MNHNS and SASEGT. CDR3 in amino acids: CASSESGRVEKLFF. Here the CDR3 DNA reads TGTGCCAGCAGTGAATCAGGGAGGGTCGAAAAACTGTTTTTT.

J is TRBJ2-3 and V is TRBV5-6, with a tentative D call TRBD1 (6 bases). Germline assignment: CDR1 SGHDT and CDR2 YYEEEE. This CDR3 spans 14 amino acids. Trimming took 6 bases from V and 1 from J, leaving 12 bases between them. DNA of the CDR3: TGTGCCAGCACCAAAGACAGGCGCACAGATACGCAGTATTTT. Translated: CASTKDRRTDTQYF.

The rearrangement links TRBV6-4 to TRBJ2-1, with a tentative D call TRBD1 (6 bases). The CDR3 contains 14 residues. Between the trimmed V and J ends, which lost 7 bases and 13 bases, there was a span of 23 bases. CDR1 and CDR2 (germline): MRHNA, SNTAGT. CDR3: CASTGGRGRSGQFF. Written as DNA, the CDR3 is TGTGCCAGCACCGGAGGCAGGGGCCGCTCAGGACAGTTCTTC.

The chain is built from TRBV5-4 and TRBJ1-4, with 7 bases that match TRBD1. Germline-derived CDR1 and CDR2 are SGHNT and YYREEE (reference sequence). Losses at the gene ends were 4 bases for V and 4 bases for J; bases not matched to a gene: 7. The CDR3 totals 15 residues. The DNA for the CDR3 is TGTGCCAGCAGCGGACCCAGGGGGAATAATGAAAAACTGTTTTTT. Protein product: CASSGPRGNNEKLFF. The variable domain in full, with the rest retrieved from reference TRBV5-4 and TRBJ1-4, is ETGVTQSPTHLIKTRGQQVTLRCSSQSGHNTVSWYQQALGQGPQFIFQYYREEENGRGNFPPRFSGLQFPNYSSELNVNALELDDSALYLCASSGPRGNNEKLFFGSGTQLSVL.

The count of this clone is one. The V call is TRBV6-5, the J call TRBJ2-5; 7 positions agree with TRBD1. V dropped 2 bases and J dropped 4; count of bases not matched to a gene: 1. Germline-derived CDR1 and CDR2 are MNHEY and SVGAGI. The CDR3 totals 13 residues. The CDR3 DNA follows: TGTGCCAGCAGTTACGGGACAGTAGAGACCCAGTACTTC. It codes for CASSYGTVETQYF.

This rearrangement joins TRBV7-2 to TRBJ2-1; 7 bases map to TRBD2. J lost 0 bases, V lost 2 bases, and 1 base had no gene match. Germline V gene sequence: CDR1 SGHTA, CDR2 FQGNSA. CDR3 length: 15 residues. The CDR3 DNA reads as TGTGCCAGCAGCTTAAGGACTAGCTCCTACAATGAGCAGTTCTTC. It translates to CASSLRTSSYNEQFF.

This rearrangement joins TRBV6-5 to TRBJ1-5, with TRBD1 as a possible D gene (5 bases). Germline V CDR1 and CDR2: MNHEY, SVGAGI. This CDR3 comprises 14 residues. V was cut by 4 bases and J by 6 bases, with 13 bases left in between. CDR3 nucleotides: TGTGCCAGCAGTTTTAGGCAGGGCAGTCAGCCCCAGCATTTT. Amino acids: CASSFRQGSQPQHF.

This clone was found once. The rearrangement joins TRBV19 to TRBJ2-2; D is possibly TRBD2 (6 bases). Germline V lookup: CDR1 LNHDA, CDR2 SQIVND (reference sequence). With 0 bases removed from V and 4 bases from J, the gap between germline ends came to 12 bases. The CDR3 spans 16 residues. The CDR3 loop is CASSIDLGGTTGELFF. For the CDR3, the DNA is TGTGCCAGTAGTATAGATTTGGGGGGAACCACCGGGGAGCTGTTTTTT.